The clone carrying this T cell receptor (beta chain) was observed a handful of times. The antigen remains undetermined. The data derive from a study of early T cells in non-severe SARS-CoV-2 infection. Looking at the study overall: Unsorted whole blood bulk RNA was sequenced, with unpaired chains.

In the library, individual cDNA molecules carried attached unique molecular identifiers. TCRdb processed the 5' RACE reads anew with MiXCR; each CDR3 protein has one entry. The data hold some 60,000 distinct CDR3 sequences, with 7% to 8% observed a single time. Overall study findings and caveats: The study's VDJdb matching favored anti-spike CD8 responses and missed private and CD4 specificities.

V was trimmed by 2 bases and J by 2 bases, leaving 9 bases between them. Germline CDR1 and CDR2: ENHRY and SYGVKD. This CDR3 is 14 amino acids long. The chain joins TRBV10-3 to TRBJ2-5; D remains unclear. The TCR originated in an adult who was a healthcare worker with PCR-confirmed SARS-CoV-2 infection or an uninfected control (not recorded which). Sequenced sample: whole blood. CDR3 loop: CAISERSLQETQYF. DNA for the CDR3: TGTGCCATCAGTGAGAGGTCCCTGCAAGAGACCCAGTACTTC.